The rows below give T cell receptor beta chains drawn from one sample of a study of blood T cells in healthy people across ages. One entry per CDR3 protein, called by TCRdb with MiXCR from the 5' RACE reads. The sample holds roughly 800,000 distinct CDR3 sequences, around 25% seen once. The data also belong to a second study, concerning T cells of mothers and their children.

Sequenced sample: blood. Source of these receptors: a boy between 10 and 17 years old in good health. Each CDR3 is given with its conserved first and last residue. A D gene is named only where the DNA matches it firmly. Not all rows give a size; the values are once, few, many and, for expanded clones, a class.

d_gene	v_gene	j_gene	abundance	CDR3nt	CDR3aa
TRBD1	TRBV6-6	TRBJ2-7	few	TGTGCCAGCAGTTACGGGACAGAGCCGTACGAGCAGTACTTC	CASSYGTEPYEQYF
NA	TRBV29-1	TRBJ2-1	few	TGCAGCGGCCTCAAACCTAACTGGGGCAATGAGCAGTTCTTC	CSGLKPNWGNEQFF
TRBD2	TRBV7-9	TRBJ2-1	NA	TGTGCCAGCAGCCCGGGACTAGCGGGAGATACTGAGCAGTTCTTC	CASSPGLAGDTEQFF
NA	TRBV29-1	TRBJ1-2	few	TGCAGCGTTGGCCCGCCAGACCTCTATGGCTACACCTTC	CSVGPPDLYGYTF
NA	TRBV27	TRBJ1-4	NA	TGTGCCAGCAGTTCCTTCTCCGAGACTAATGAAAAACTGTTTTTT	CASSSFSETNEKLFF
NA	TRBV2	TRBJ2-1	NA	TGTGCCAGCCAAGGGTTAAACTCCTACAATGAGCAGTTCTTC	CASQGLNSYNEQFF
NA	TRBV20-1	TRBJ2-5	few	TGCAGTGCTAGGTTGGGGCTTCAAGAGACCCAGTACTTC	CSARLGLQETQYF
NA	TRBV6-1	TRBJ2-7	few	TGTGCCAGCAGTGTACAGCGGTCCTACGAGCAGTACTTC	CASSVQRSYEQYF
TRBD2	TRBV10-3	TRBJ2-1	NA	TGTGCCAGTACCGGGACTAGCGTAAACAATGAGCAGTTCTTC	CASTGTSVNNEQFF
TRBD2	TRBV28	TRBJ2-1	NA	TGTGCCAGCAGTTTTAGCGGGATCTACAATGAGCAGTTCTTC	CASSFSGIYNEQFF
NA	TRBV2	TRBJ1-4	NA	TGTGCCAGCACCGCCGACGGTTCAACTAATGAAAAACTGTTTTTT	CASTADGSTNEKLFF
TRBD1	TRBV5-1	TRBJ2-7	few	TGCGCCAGCAGCTTGTTCTGGCAGGGGGTAGGTTACGAGCAGTACTTC	CASSLFWQGVGYEQYF
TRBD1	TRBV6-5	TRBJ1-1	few	TGTGCCAGCGCTTGGGGACAGCTCTTATCTGAAGCTTTCTTT	CASAWGQLLSEAFF
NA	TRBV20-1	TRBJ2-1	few	TGCAGTGCTTTCGCGACCATGAAGCAGTTCTTC	CSAFATMKQFF
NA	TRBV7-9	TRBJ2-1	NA	TGTGCCAGCAGCTCCCTTTTGACCTCCTACAATGAGCAGTTCTTC	CASSSLLTSYNEQFF
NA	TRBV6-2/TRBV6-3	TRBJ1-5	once	TGTGCCAGCAGTTACAGGGGGGTAAATCAGCCCCAGCATTTT	CASSYRGVNQPQHF
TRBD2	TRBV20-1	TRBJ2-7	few	TGCAGTGCTTCCCAGACTAGCGGCCTCTACGAGCAGTACTTC	CSASQTSGLYEQYF
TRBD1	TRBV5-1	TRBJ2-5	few	TGCGCCAGCAGCTTGGGACAGGGGATTTATCAAGAGACCCAGTACTTC	CASSLGQGIYQETQYF
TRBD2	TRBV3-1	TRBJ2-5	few	TGTGCCAGCAGCCCTACCGGACTAGCGGGAGCCCAAGAGACCCAGTACTTC	CASSPTGLAGAQETQYF
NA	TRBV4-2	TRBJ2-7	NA	TGTGCCAGCAGCCAAGCGCCGGTTTTATCCTACGAGCAGTACTTC	CASSQAPVLSYEQYF
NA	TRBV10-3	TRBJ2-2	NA	TGTGCCATCAGTGAGGTAAACACCGGGGAGCTGTTTTTT	CAISEVNTGELFF
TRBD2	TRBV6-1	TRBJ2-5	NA	TGTGCCAGCCAGGCGGGACTAGCGGGGTCTGGGACCCAGTACTTC	CASQAGLAGSGTQYF
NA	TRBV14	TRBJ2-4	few	TGTGCCAGCAGCCAAGCCCCAAGTTCTATAGCCAAAAACATTCAGTACTTC	CASSQAPSSIAKNIQYF
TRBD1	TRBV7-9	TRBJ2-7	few	TGTGCCAGCAGTTCGCCCGACAGGGACTCCTACGAGCAGTACTTC	CASSSPDRDSYEQYF
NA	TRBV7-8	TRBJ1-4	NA	TGTGCCAGCACCTCCGGCAAGGGGTTGGAGGAAAAACTGTTTTTT	CASTSGKGLEEKLFF
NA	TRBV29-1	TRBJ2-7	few	TGCAGCGTCAAGTTCACCTACGAGCAGTACTTC	CSVKFTYEQYF
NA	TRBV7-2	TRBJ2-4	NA	TGTGCCAGCAGCTTTGATCAAAGGGACATTCAGTACTTC	CASSFDQRDIQYF
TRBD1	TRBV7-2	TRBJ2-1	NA	TGTGCCAGCAGCCCCCAGGGGGTTTATGAGCAGTTCTTC	CASSPQGVYEQFF
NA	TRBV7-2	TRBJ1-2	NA	TGTGCCAGCAGCCTCCGACAGCTACCTAACTATGGCCACACCTTC	CASSLRQLPNYGHTF
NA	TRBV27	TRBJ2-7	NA	TGTGCCAGCAGTCATGGACACGATGAGCAGTACTTC	CASSHGHDEQYF
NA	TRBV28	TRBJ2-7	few	TGTGCCAGCAAAGGGTGGCAGGGGGGAATCTACGAGCAGTACTTC	CASKGWQGGIYEQYF
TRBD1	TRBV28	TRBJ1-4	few	TGTGCCAGCAGTCCAACAGGGGAGGGAGTGAATGAAAAACTGTTTTTT	CASSPTGEGVNEKLFF
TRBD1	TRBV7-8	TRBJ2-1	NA	TGTGCCAGCAGCTTATTGACAGGGGGCAGGGATGAGCAGTTCTTC	CASSLLTGGRDEQFF
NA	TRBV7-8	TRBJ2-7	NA	TGTGCCAGCAGCTTAGCCGAGCAGCTCTACGAGCAGTACTTC	CASSLAEQLYEQYF
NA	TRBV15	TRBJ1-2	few	TGTGCCACCAGCAGAGGGTCCTATGGCTACACCTTC	CATSRGSYGYTF
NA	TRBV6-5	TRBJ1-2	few	TGTGCCAGCAGTTACCGGGGCGGCTACACCTTC	CASSYRGGYTF
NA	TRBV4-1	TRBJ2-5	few	TGCGCCAGCAGCCAAAGTGGGGGACAACGCCAAGAGACCCAGTACTTC	CASSQSGGQRQETQYF
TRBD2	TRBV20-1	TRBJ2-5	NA	TGCAGTGCTAGTAATCTAGCGGGGGGAGAGACCCAGTACTTC	CSASNLAGGETQYF
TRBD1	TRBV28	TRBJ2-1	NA	TGTGCCAGCAGTTTATCGACAGGGTTAGGGAGCTCCTACAATGAGCAGTTCTTC	CASSLSTGLGSSYNEQFF
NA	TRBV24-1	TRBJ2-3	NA	TGTACCACCAGTGATCTGACGAAAACAGATACGCAGTATTTT	CTTSDLTKTDTQYF
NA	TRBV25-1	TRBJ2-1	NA	TGTGCCAGCAGTGTAAGGGCCCATGAGCAGTTCTTC	CASSVRAHEQFF